This T cell receptor (beta chain) was observed in a study of blood T cell repertoires in COVID-19. Overall study context: Sample material is recorded as cDNA or gDNA derived from T cells, B-cell-depleted T cells, or PBMCs.

In the original analysis: Reference gene primer amplification in the assay estimated nucleated cell counts. TCRdb's copy holds only in-frame clones and misses some; the assay was immunoSEQ multiplex PCR. V and J calls and clone size follow that table, whereas D and trimming were derived from the DNA. The data show roughly 280,000 clones, 86% seen once. The sample was peripheral blood. The sequence was obtained from a man younger than 30 with active or convalescent COVID-19.

The CDR3 nucleotides read TGTGCCATCAGTGAGTCGAACAGAGAGCAGTACTTC. It encodes CAISESNREQYF. V gene TRBV10-3 combines with J gene TRBJ2-7; the D is unclear. Germline V gene sequence: CDR1 ENHRY, CDR2 SYGVKD. CDR3 length: 12 residues. Between the trimmed V and J ends, which lost 0 bases and 7 bases, there was a span of 7 bases.